Sequencing of this TCR beta chain was carried out in a study of control samples from healthy donors and cancer patients. Per the germline V gene, CDR1 is GTSNPN and CDR2 is SVGIG (reference sequence). The CDR3 is 11 residues long. Trimming pared 5 bases from V and 10 bases from J, leaving 15 bases between. Profiling relied on immunoSEQ multiplex PCR, and the TCRdb table lists in-frame clones only, not all of them. The sample yields around 100,000 clones, around 88% seen once. The sample comprised blood. The clonotype comes from a man younger than 45 in good health. The chain carries TRBV30 and TRBJ2-7, with a weak D call TRBD1 (6 bases). This CDR3 is CAWGSGVGQYF. The CDR3 DNA sequence: TGTGCCTGGGGATCAGGGGTCGGACAGTACTTC.